These 30 T cell receptor beta chains came from one sample sequenced in a study of glioma-infiltrating T cells after dendritic cell vaccination. The protocol was immunoSEQ multiplex PCR, while the TCRdb copy is restricted to in-frame clones and leaves out a portion. The data contain tens of thousands of clones, around 87% of them seen just once; the ten biggest clones take up more than 2%. Time point: after dendritic cell vaccination, including at tumor progression/relapse. Sequencing was performed on blood, taken after dendritic cell vaccination. All receptors come from a human donor with glioblastoma.

In this sample, this clone turned up a few times. The chain links TRBV2 to TRBJ2-7; D perhaps matches TRBD2 (6 bases). Trimming took 7 bases from V and 3 from J, leaving 16 bases between them. This CDR3 has 14 residues. CDR1 is SNHLY, CDR2 FYNNEI, per germline. CDR3 protein: CASMDYEAYYEQYF. The CDR3 DNA reads as TGTGCCAGCATGGACTATGAAGCTTACTACGAGCAGTACTTC. Full variable domain (rest looked up from reference TRBV2 and TRBJ2-7): EPEVTQTPSHQVTQMGQEVILRCVPISNHLYFYWYRQILGQKVEFLVSFYNNEISEKSEIFDDQFSVERPDGSNFTLKIRSTKLEDSAMYFCASMDYEAYYEQYFGPGTRLTVT.

V gene TRBV25-1 combines with J gene TRBJ1-5; no clear D. The length of the CDR3 is 14 residues. Trimming left V 2 bases short and J 6 bases short, with 11 bases between. CDR1 and CDR2 from the germline V gene are MGHDK and SYGVNS. The CDR3 DNA follows: TGTGCCAGCAGTGAACAAACTTCTGGTCAGCCCCAGCATTTT. Its protein product is CASSEQTSGQPQHF.

This chain links TRBV19 with TRBJ2-1, with TRBD1 matching over 7 bases. Germline CDR1 is LNHDA and CDR2 is SQIVND (reference sequence). V was pared by 4 bases and J by 0 bases, with 3 bases of the junction left unmatched. This CDR3 comprises 15 residues. CDR3 DNA: TGTGCCAGTAGTACACAGGGGAGCTCCTACAATGAGCAGTTCTTC. It encodes CASSTQGSSYNEQFF.

This chain uses TRBV5-6 with TRBJ2-7, with 7 bases that match TRBD2. The V gene's germline CDR1 is SGHDT and CDR2 YYEEEE. This CDR3 is 15 amino acids long. J gave up 2 bases and V 5 bases, and 10 bases lay outside the gene matches. The CDR3 DNA is TGTGCCAGCAGTTTATCGGGGCTAGCGGCCTACGAGCAGTACTTC. Protein sequence: CASSLSGLAAYEQYF.

This chain uses TRBV2 with TRBJ2-2; 9 bases match TRBD1. Germline trimming cut 10 bases from V and 4 bases from J; bases unmatched to any gene: 7. Per the germline V gene, CDR1 is SNHLY and CDR2 is FYNNEI. This CDR3 is built from 14 residues. CDR3 protein: CAMRDRVGTGELFF. Written as DNA, the CDR3 is TGTGCCATGCGGGACAGGGTTGGCACCGGGGAGCTGTTTTTT.

The V and J genes are TRBV2 and TRBJ2-5; TRBD1 matches 9 bases. V dropped 1 base and J dropped 4; count of bases not matched to a gene: 1. The germline V gene has CDR1 SNHLY and CDR2 FYNNEI. CDR3 length: 14 residues. CDR3 nucleotide sequence: TGTGCCAGCAGTGAAGACAGGGGGCTAGAGACCCAGTACTTC. This encodes CASSEDRGLETQYF.

The chain has TRBV14 and TRBJ2-5; 7 nucleotides agree with TRBD2. V trimming: 2 bases; J trimming: 5 bases; junction bases outside the gene matches: 2. The CDR3 loop spans 13 amino acids. Germline CDR1 is SGHDN and CDR2 is FVKESK. CDR3 sequence: CASSQILAETQYF. The DNA for the CDR3 is TGTGCCAGCAGCCAAATACTAGCGGAGACCCAGTACTTC.

V is TRBV5-1 and J is TRBJ2-1, with 9 positions matching TRBD2. Trimming took 0 bases from V and 8 from J; bases not matched to a gene: 15. Germline CDR1 and CDR2: SGHRS and YFSETQ. The length of the CDR3 is 18 residues. CDR3 coding DNA: TGCGCCAGCAGCTTGGCCGTAGGTGGAGCGGGAGGCTGGGATGAGCAGTTCTTC. The encoded protein is CASSLAVGGAGGWDEQFF. The variable domain in full, completed from reference TRBV5-1 and TRBJ2-1, reads KAGVTQTPRYLIKTRGQQVTLSCSPISGHRSVSWYQQTPGQGLQFLFEYFSETQRNKGNFPGRFSGRQFSNSRSEMNVSTLELGDSALYLCASSLAVGGAGGWDEQFFGPGTRLTVL.

This sequence joins TRBV7-9 and TRBJ1-1, with D tentatively TRBD1 (6 bases). Trimming stripped 6 bases from V and 4 bases from J, with 12 bases between. This CDR3 comprises 13 residues. Per the germline V gene, CDR1 is SEHNR and CDR2 is FQNEAQ (reference sequence). The CDR3 nucleotides read TGTGCCAGCAGTTGGACAGCCCTCACTGAAGCTTTCTTT. It encodes CASSWTALTEAFF. The entire variable domain, with the rest obtained from reference TRBV7-9 and TRBJ1-1, is as follows: DTGVSQNPRHKITKRGQNVTFRCDPISEHNRLYWYRQTLGQGPEFLTYFQNEAQLEKSRLLSDRFSAERPKGSFSTLEIQRTEQGDSAMYLCASSWTALTEAFFGQGTRLTVV.

The rearrangement uses TRBV7-2 and TRBJ2-7; tentatively, D is TRBD1 (6 bases). V was trimmed by 2 bases and J by 5 bases, leaving 13 bases between them. The CDR3 consists of 14 residues. The V gene's germline CDR1 is SGHTA and CDR2 FQGNSA. CDR3 protein: CASSLRGQRDEQYF. The CDR3, as DNA: TGTGCCAGCAGCTTAAGGGGACAACGAGACGAGCAGTACTTC.

This sequence joins TRBV7-9 and TRBJ2-7, with 8 bases identical to TRBD1. The germline gives CDR1 SEHNR, CDR2 FQNEAQ (reference sequence). The ends lost 5 bases at V and 1 base at J; junction bases unmatched: 7. The CDR3 is made up of 15 amino acids. The CDR3 loop reads CASSPGQDNSYEQYF. In DNA, the CDR3 is TGTGCCAGCAGCCCGGGACAGGATAATTCCTACGAGCAGTACTTC.

There are a few counts of this clone. The chain joins TRBV27 to TRBJ2-5; D possibly corresponds to TRBD1 (5 bases). The CDR3 consists of 13 residues. V lost 5 bases and J lost 5, with 12 bases in between. Germline V lookup: CDR1 MNHEY, CDR2 SMNVEV (reference sequence). The CDR3 spells CASSPQGMETQYF. In DNA, the CDR3 is TGTGCCAGCAGTCCTCAGGGTATGGAGACCCAGTACTTC.

Only one count was recorded for this clone. V and J are TRBV19 and TRBJ2-1, with no clear D. CDR1 and CDR2 from the germline V gene are LNHDA and SQIVND (reference sequence). V was trimmed by 7 bases and J by 9 bases, leaving 16 bases between them. This CDR3 is built from 13 residues. CDR3 sequence reads: CASNPGPYSEQFF. The CDR3 DNA sequence: TGTGCCAGTAATCCAGGCCCCTATAGTGAGCAGTTCTTC.

This chain uses TRBV5-6 with TRBJ2-1; 7 positions match TRBD2. The CDR3 is 18 residues long. Trimming removed 4 bases from V and 0 bases from J; junction bases left unmatched: 13. Per the germline V gene, CDR1 is SGHDT and CDR2 is YYEEEE. The DNA of the CDR3 is TGTGCCAGCAGCCCTGTAGGGCAGGGCGGGGGCTCCTACAATGAGCAGTTCTTC. Amino acids: CASSPVGQGGGSYNEQFF.

The chain recombines TRBV6-6 with TRBJ2-7, with a tentative D call TRBD1 (5 bases). Between the trimmed V and J ends, which lost 5 bases and 3 bases, there was a span of 11 bases. CDR3 length equals 13 residues. Germline values: CDR1 MNHNY, CDR2 SVGAGI (reference sequence). The CDR3 region is CASSRDSNYEQYF. The DNA of the CDR3 is TGTGCCAGCAGTCGTGACAGCAACTACGAGCAGTACTTC.

This sequence joins TRBV6-1 and TRBJ2-5, with D perhaps matching TRBD1 (6 bases). Trimming shortened V by 4 bases and J by 4 bases, and 10 bases separated the two germline ends. The CDR3 covers 13 residues. Germline loops: CDR1 MNHNS, CDR2 SASEGT. DNA for the CDR3: TGTGCCAGCAGTGGGACAGTTCGAGAGACCCAGTACTTC. This encodes CASSGTVRETQYF.

The chain recombines TRBV4-2 with TRBJ2-1; 10 bases line up with TRBD2. Germline loops: CDR1 LGHNA, CDR2 YNFKEQ. Trimming took 7 bases from V and 7 from J; bases not matched to a gene: 13. The CDR3 is 16 residues long. CDR3 sequence (DNA): TGTGCCAGCACCCAGAGGACTACTAGCGGGATTAATGAGCAGTTCTTC. Protein product: CASTQRTTSGINEQFF.

This sequence joins TRBV7-2 and TRBJ2-3; TRBD2 matches at 10 bases. The CDR3 is made up of 15 amino acids. Unmatched junction bases numbered 3, after V lost 2 bases and J lost 4 bases. CDR1 SGHTA and CDR2 FQGNSA come from the germline V gene. Here the CDR3 DNA reads TGTGCCAGCAGCTTAAGCGGGAGGGGCTCAGATACGCAGTATTTT. Translated, it gives CASSLSGRGSDTQYF.

The CDR3 sequence: CASRQRTVQETQYF. CDR3 coding DNA: TGTGCCAGCAGACAACGGACAGTCCAAGAGACCCAGTACTTC. V gene TRBV6-1 combines with J gene TRBJ2-5; D is perhaps TRBD1 (6 bases). Germline-derived CDR1 and CDR2 are MNHNS and SASEGT. The CDR3 is 14 residues long. V lost 6 bases, J lost 1 base, and 12 bases lay in between.

The chain links TRBV5-4 to TRBJ1-1, with D perhaps TRBD1 (6 bases). V was pared by 6 bases and J by 1 base, with 16 bases between. CDR3 length: 15 residues. The germline gives CDR1 SGHNT, CDR2 YYREEE (reference sequence). CDR3 amino acids: CASTKQGLGNTEAFF. The CDR3 region has the DNA TGTGCCAGCACCAAACAGGGTTTGGGGAACACTGAAGCTTTCTTT. The full variable domain, completed using reference TRBV5-4 and TRBJ1-1, is ETGVTQSPTHLIKTRGQQVTLRCSSQSGHNTVSWYQQALGQGPQFIFQYYREEENGRGNFPPRFSGLQFPNYSSELNVNALELDDSALYLCASTKQGLGNTEAFFGQGTRLTVV.

The V gene is TRBV5-1, the J gene TRBJ2-3; maybe TRBD2 (6 bases). Trimming left V 9 bases short and J 2 bases short, with 13 bases between. The CDR3 spans 13 residues. Germline CDR1 and CDR2: SGHRS and YFSETQ. CDR3 bases: TGCGCCACCGTATCGGGGGACACAGATACGCAGTATTTT. Translated, it gives CATVSGDTDTQYF.

The chain has TRBV7-9 and TRBJ2-6; D not certain. CDR3 size: 15 residues. Per the germline V gene, CDR1 is SEHNR and CDR2 is FQNEAQ (reference sequence). V shed 8 bases and J shed 2 bases, with 13 bases lying between them. The DNA of the CDR3 is TGTGCCAGCCTATTACAGCTCCCTGGGGCCAACGTCCTGACTTTC. It encodes CASLLQLPGANVLTF.

This clone was recorded once. This chain uses TRBV7-9 with TRBJ2-1; D perhaps matches TRBD1 (7 bases). The CDR3 spans 15 residues. The V gene's germline CDR1 is SEHNR and CDR2 FQNEAQ (reference sequence). Trimming removed 0 bases at V and 6 bases at J, with 12 bases between. CDR3 bases: TGTGCCAGCAGCTTAGCGAGGCAGGGGGGCAATGAGCAGTTCTTC. Translation gives CASSLARQGGNEQFF.

The J gene is TRBJ2-7, the V gene TRBV11-2; D unclear. The CDR3 has 13 residues. V was shortened by 3 bases and J by 0 bases, with 6 bases between the two germline ends. Germline values: CDR1 SGHAT, CDR2 FQNNGV. This CDR3 is CASSFAGSYEQYF. The CDR3 DNA reads TGTGCCAGCAGCTTTGCCGGCTCCTACGAGCAGTACTTC. The whole variable domain, remainder taken from reference TRBV11-2 and TRBJ2-7, is EAGVAQSPRYKIIEKRQSVAFWCNPISGHATLYWYQQILGQGPKLLIQFQNNGVVDDSQLPKDRFSAERLKGVDSTLKIQPAKLEDSAVYLCASSFAGSYEQYFGPGTRLTVT.

The chain is built from TRBV5-6 and TRBJ1-2; unclear D gene. The V end lost 5 bases, the J end lost 4 bases, and 9 bases lay between the germline ends. The germline CDR1 and CDR2 sequences are SGHDT and YYEEEE. CDR3 length: 12 amino acids. CDR3 protein: CASRGVAYGYTF. The CDR3 DNA is TGTGCCAGCAGAGGAGTGGCCTATGGCTACACCTTC. The full variable domain, with the rest looked up from reference TRBV5-6 and TRBJ1-2, is DAGVTQSPTHLIKTRGQQVTLRCSPKSGHDTVSWYQQALGQGPQFIFQYYEEEERQRGNFPDRFSGHQFPNYSSELNVNALLLGDSALYLCASRGVAYGYTFGSGTRLTVV.

The chain uses TRBV29-1 and TRBJ2-1; 8 bases are a match to TRBD2. The CDR3 has 16 amino acids. Losses at the gene ends were 3 bases for V and 3 bases for J; bases not matched to a gene: 10. CDR1 is SQVTM and CDR2 is ANQGSEA in the germline V gene. CDR3 protein: CSVDGVAGKLYNEQFF. CDR3 DNA: TGCAGCGTTGATGGTGTAGCGGGGAAACTCTACAATGAGCAGTTCTTC.

In this sample, this clone turned up a few times. This chain connects TRBV19 to TRBJ1-3; D gene ambiguous. The germline CDR1 and CDR2 sequences are LNHDA and SQIVND (reference sequence). The V and J ends lost 2 bases and 0 bases respectively, with 11 bases between them. This CDR3 has 16 residues. The CDR3 region has the DNA TGTGCCAGTAGTATACTAGGTGGAAGCTCTGGAAACACCATATATTTT. It yields the protein CASSILGGSSGNTIYF. Variable domain in full (rest from reference TRBV19 and TRBJ1-3): DGGITQSPKYLFRKEGQNVTLSCEQNLNHDAMYWYRQDPGQGLRLIYYSQIVNDFQKGDIAEGYSVSREKKESFPLTVTSAQKNPTAFYLCASSILGGSSGNTIYFGEGSWLTVV.

The rearrangement joins TRBV5-4 to TRBJ2-3, with a weak D call TRBD1 (6 bases). Trimming shortened V by 0 bases and J by 7 bases, and 12 bases separated the two germline ends. The V gene's germline CDR1 is SGHNT and CDR2 YYREEE (reference sequence). The CDR3 has 14 amino acids. In DNA form, the CDR3 reads TGTGCCAGCAGCTTGGATCGGACAGACTATACGCAGTATTTT. Translating gives CASSLDRTDYTQYF. The full variable domain, rest sourced from reference TRBV5-4 and TRBJ2-3, is ETGVTQSPTHLIKTRGQQVTLRCSSQSGHNTVSWYQQALGQGPQFIFQYYREEENGRGNFPPRFSGLQFPNYSSELNVNALELDDSALYLCASSLDRTDYTQYFGPGTRLTVL.

The chain uses TRBV27 and TRBJ2-7; a possible D gene is TRBD2 (6 bases). Deletions cut 8 bases from V and 0 bases from J, with 14 bases between. The CDR3 length is 14 residues. Germline loops: CDR1 MNHEY, CDR2 SMNVEV (reference sequence). CDR3 sequence (DNA): TGTGCCAGCCGCTCTAGCGACAGCTCCTACGAGCAGTACTTC. This gives the protein CASRSSDSSYEQYF.

The chain links TRBV5-1 to TRBJ2-3, with D unresolved. This CDR3 is built from 14 residues. Germline loops: CDR1 SGHRS, CDR2 YFSETQ. The ends were cut back, 3 bases at V and 1 base at J, with 9 bases in the middle. CDR3 coding DNA: TGCGCCAGCAGCTCGGCGGTTGGCACAGATACGCAGTATTTT. Translated, it gives CASSSAVGTDTQYF.